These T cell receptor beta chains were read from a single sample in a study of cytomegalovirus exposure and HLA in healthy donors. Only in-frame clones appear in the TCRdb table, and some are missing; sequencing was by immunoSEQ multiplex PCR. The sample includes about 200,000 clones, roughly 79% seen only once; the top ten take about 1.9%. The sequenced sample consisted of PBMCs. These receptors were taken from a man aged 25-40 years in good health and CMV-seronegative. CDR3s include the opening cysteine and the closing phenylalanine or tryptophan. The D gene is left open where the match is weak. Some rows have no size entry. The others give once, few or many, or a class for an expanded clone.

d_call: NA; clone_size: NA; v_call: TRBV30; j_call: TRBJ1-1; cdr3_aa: CAWSGGRAMNTEAFF; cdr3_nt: TGTGCCTGGAGTGGGGGCAGGGCAATGAACACTGAAGCTTTCTTT
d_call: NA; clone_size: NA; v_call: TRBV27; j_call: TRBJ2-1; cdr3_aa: CASSLLASPNNEQFF; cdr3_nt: TGTGCCAGCAGTTTACTCGCTAGCCCTAACAATGAGCAGTTCTTC
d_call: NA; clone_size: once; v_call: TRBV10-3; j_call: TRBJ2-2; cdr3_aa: CAIRYNPGDTGELFF; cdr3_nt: TGTGCCATCAGATATAACCCCGGGGACACCGGGGAGCTGTTTTTT
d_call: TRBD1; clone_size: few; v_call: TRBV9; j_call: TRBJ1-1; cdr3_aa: CASSAGQGPQGGDTEAFF; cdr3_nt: TGTGCCAGCAGCGCCGGACAGGGCCCTCAGGGGGGAGACACTGAAGCTTTCTTT
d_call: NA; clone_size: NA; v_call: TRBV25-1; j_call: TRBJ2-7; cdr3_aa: CASTGTGSRYEQYF; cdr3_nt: TGTGCCAGCACGGGGACTGGTTCCCGGTACGAGCAGTACTTC
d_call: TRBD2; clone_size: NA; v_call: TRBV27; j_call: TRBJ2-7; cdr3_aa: CASSSPQTSGSYEQYF; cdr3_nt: TGTGCCAGCAGCTCACCCCAGACTAGCGGTTCCTACGAGCAGTACTTC
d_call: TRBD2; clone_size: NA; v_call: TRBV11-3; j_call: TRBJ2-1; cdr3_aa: CASSLALAGGLNEQFF; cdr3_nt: TGTGCCAGCAGCTTAGCCCTAGCGGGAGGACTCAATGAGCAGTTCTTC
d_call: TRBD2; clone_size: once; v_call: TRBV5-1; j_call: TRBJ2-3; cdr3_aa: CASSSTTSGSTDTQYF; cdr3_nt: TGCGCCAGCAGCAGTACGACTAGCGGTAGCACAGATACGCAGTATTTT
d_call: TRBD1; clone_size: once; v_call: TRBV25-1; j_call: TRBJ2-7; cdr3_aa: CASSEVGQANSYEQYF; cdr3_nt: TGTGCCAGCAGTGAAGTGGGACAGGCTAACTCCTACGAGCAGTACTTC
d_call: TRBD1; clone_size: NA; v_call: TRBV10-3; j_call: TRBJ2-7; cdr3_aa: CAITYGQGGYEQYF; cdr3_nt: TGTGCCATCACTTACGGACAGGGAGGCTACGAGCAGTACTTC
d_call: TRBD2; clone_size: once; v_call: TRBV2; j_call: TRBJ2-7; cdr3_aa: CASRGEGGTYEQYF; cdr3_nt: TGTGCCAGCAGGGGGGAGGGTGGGACCTACGAGCAGTACTTC
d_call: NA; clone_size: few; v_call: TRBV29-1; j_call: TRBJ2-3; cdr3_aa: CSVEVSRGMTQYF; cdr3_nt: TGCAGCGTTGAAGTTAGTAGGGGGATGACGCAGTATTTT
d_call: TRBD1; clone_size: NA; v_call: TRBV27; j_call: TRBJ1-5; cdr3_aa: CASSSGTGINQPQHF; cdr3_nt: TGTGCCAGCAGTTCCGGGACAGGGATAAATCAGCCCCAGCATTTT
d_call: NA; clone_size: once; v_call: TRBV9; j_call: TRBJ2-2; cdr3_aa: CASSAQGWNTGELFF; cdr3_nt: TGTGCCAGCAGCGCCCAGGGCTGGAACACCGGGGAGCTGTTTTTT
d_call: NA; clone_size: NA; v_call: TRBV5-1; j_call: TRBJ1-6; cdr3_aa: CASRPSGNSYNSPLHF; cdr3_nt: TGCGCCAGCAGACCCTCGGGGAACTCCTATAATTCACCCCTCCACTTT
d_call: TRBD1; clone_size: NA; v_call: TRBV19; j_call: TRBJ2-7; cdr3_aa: CASSPGQGGYEQYF; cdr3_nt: TGTGCCAGTAGTCCCGGACAGGGTGGCTACGAGCAGTACTTC
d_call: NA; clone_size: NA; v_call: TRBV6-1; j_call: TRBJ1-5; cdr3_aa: CASSDLGNQPQHF; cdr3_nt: TGTGCCAGCAGTGATCTCGGCAATCAGCCCCAGCATTTT
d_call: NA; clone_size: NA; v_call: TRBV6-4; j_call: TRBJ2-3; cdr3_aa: CASSDAGGSTDTQYF; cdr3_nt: TGTGCCAGCAGTGACGCTGGCGGGAGCACAGATACGCAGTATTTT
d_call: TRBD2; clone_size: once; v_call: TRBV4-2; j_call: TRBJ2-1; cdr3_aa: CASSQVQAGNLHEQFF; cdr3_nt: TGTGCCAGCAGCCAAGTCCAAGCGGGAAACCTCCATGAGCAGTTCTTC
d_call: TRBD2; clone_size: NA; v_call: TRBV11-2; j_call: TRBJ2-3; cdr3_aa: CASSLEGGPQNLFHTQYF; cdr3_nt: TGTGCCAGCAGCTTAGAGGGAGGGCCCCAAAACTTGTTTCATACGCAGTATTTT
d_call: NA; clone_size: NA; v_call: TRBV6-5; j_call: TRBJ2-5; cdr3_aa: CASSLRETQYF; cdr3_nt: TGTGCCAGCAGCCTCCGGGAGACCCAGTACTTC
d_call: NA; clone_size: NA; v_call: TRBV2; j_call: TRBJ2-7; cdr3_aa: CASSEIGLRGDEQYF; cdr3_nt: TGTGCCAGCAGTGAAATCGGTCTCAGGGGGGACGAGCAGTACTTC
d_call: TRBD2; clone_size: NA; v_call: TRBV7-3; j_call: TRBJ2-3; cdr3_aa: CASSSGLAGPRADTQYF; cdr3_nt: TGTGCCAGCAGCTCAGGACTAGCGGGACCCCGCGCAGATACGCAGTATTTT
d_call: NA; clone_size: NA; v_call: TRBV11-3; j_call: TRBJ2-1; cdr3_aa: CASSPGSSYNEQFF; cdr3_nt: TGTGCCAGCAGCCCGGGGAGCTCCTACAATGAGCAGTTCTTC
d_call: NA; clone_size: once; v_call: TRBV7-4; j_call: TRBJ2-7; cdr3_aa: CASSTPGLCYEQYF; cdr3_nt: TGTGCCAGCAGCACACCGGGACTCTGTTACGAGCAGTACTTC
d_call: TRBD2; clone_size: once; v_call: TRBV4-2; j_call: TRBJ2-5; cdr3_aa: CASSQEPRLAGQETQYF; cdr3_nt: TGTGCCAGCAGCCAAGAACCGAGACTAGCGGGACAAGAGACCCAGTACTTC
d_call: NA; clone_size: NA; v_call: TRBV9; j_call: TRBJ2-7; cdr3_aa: CASSGGDTSYEQYF; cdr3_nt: TGTGCCAGCAGCGGGGGAGACACCTCCTACGAGCAGTACTTC
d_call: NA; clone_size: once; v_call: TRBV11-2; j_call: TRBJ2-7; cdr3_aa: CASSLVGYEQYF; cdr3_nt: TGTGCCAGCAGCTTAGTCGGCTACGAGCAGTACTTC
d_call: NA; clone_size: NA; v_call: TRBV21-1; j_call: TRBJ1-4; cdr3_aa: CASSQPLATATNEKLFF; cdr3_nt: TGTGCCAGCAGCCAACCACTCGCCACCGCAACTAATGAAAAACTGTTTTTT
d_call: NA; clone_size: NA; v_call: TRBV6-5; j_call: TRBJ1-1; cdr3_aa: CASSYASGGVTEAFF; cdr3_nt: TGTGCCAGCAGTTATGCGTCCGGGGGGGTCACTGAAGCTTTCTTT
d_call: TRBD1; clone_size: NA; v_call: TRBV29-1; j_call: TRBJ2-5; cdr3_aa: CSGQGRGETQYF; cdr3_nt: TGCAGCGGACAGGGTAGGGGAGAGACCCAGTACTTC
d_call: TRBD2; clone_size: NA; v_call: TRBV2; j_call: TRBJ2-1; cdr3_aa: CASSAWGGSSYNEQFF; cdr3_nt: TGTGCCAGCAGTGCCTGGGGGGGTAGCTCCTACAATGAGCAGTTCTTC
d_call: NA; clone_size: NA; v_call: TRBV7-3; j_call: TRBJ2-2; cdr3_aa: CASSLKAGVTGELFF; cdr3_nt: TGTGCCAGCAGCTTAAAGGCAGGCGTCACCGGGGAGCTGTTTTTT
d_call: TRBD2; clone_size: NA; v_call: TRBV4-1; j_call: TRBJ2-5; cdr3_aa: CASSPVAGWTQETQYF; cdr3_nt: TGCGCCAGCAGCCCGGTAGCGGGATGGACCCAAGAGACCCAGTACTTC
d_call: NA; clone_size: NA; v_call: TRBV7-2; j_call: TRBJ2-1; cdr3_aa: CASSTTRYNEQFF; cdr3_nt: TGTGCCAGCAGCACGACCAGGTACAATGAGCAGTTCTTC
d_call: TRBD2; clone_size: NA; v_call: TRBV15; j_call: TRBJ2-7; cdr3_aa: CATSRERAGAYEQYF; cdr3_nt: TGTGCCACCAGCAGAGAAAGGGCGGGAGCCTACGAGCAGTACTTC
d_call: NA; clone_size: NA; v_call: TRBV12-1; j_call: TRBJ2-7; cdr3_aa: CASSLNYFPQYF; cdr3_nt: TGTGCCAGCAGCCTCAACTACTTCCCACAGTACTTC
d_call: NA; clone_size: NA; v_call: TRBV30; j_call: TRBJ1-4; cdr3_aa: CAWSVVKGITEKLFF; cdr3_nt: TGTGCCTGGAGTGTGGTAAAGGGGATCACAGAAAAACTGTTTTTT
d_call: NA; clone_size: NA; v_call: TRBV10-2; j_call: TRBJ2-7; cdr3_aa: CASSESSVRGHEQYF; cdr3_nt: TGCGCCAGCAGTGAGTCGTCGGTCAGGGGCCACGAGCAGTACTTC
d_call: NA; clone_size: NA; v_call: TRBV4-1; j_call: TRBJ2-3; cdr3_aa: CASSQETGTSTDTQYF; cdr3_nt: TGCGCCAGCAGCCAAGAAACAGGAACTAGCACAGATACGCAGTATTTT
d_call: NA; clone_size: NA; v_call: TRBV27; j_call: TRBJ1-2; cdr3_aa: CASSFGGQNNYGYTF; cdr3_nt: TGTGCCAGCAGTTTTGGAGGCCAGAACAACTATGGCTACACCTTC
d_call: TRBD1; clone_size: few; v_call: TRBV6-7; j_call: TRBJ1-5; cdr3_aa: CASSFQDTGGGQPQHF; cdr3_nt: TGTGCCAGCAGTTTCCAAGACACAGGGGGCGGTCAGCCCCAGCATTTT
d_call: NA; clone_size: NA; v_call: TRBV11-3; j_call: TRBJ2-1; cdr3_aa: CASSLFTDEQFF; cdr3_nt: TGTGCCAGCAGCTTATTTACGGATGAGCAGTTCTTC
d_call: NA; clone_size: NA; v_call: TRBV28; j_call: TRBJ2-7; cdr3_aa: CASTGTSSYEQYF; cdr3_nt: TGTGCCAGCACCGGGACATCTTCCTACGAGCAGTACTTC
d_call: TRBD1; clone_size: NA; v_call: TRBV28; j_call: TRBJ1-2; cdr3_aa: CASRTTPGQRDYGYTF; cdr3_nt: TGTGCCAGCAGAACAACTCCGGGACAGCGAGACTATGGCTACACCTTC
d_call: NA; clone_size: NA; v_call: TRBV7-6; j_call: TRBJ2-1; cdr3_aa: CASSPFFNNEQFF; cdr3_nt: TGTGCCAGCAGCCCGTTCTTTAACAATGAGCAGTTCTTC
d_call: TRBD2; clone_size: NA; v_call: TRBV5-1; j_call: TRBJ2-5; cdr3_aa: CASSETSGRLETQYF; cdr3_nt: TGCGCCAGCAGCGAGACTAGCGGGAGACTGGAGACCCAGTACTTC